This entry concerns a single TCR beta chain. The data originate from a study of cytomegalovirus exposure and HLA in healthy donors. Germline V CDR1 and CDR2: MNHNS, SASEGT. The CDR3 loop spans 15 amino acids. V was clipped by 4 bases and J by 4 bases, with 11 bases between them. The PCR employed 60 Vbeta primers together with 13 Jbeta primers. TCRdb's table, derived via immunoSEQ multiplex PCR, lists solely in-frame clones and lacks some. The repertoire table contains 65,000 to 80,000 clones. The sequence was collected from a female donor in good health and CMV-seropositive. Sample: PBMCs. The V and J genes are TRBV6-1 and TRBJ2-6, with unresolved D. The CDR3 loop is CASSGRFAGANVLTF. In DNA form, the CDR3 reads TGTGCCAGCAGTGGGCGGTTTGCAGGGGCCAACGTCCTGACTTTC.